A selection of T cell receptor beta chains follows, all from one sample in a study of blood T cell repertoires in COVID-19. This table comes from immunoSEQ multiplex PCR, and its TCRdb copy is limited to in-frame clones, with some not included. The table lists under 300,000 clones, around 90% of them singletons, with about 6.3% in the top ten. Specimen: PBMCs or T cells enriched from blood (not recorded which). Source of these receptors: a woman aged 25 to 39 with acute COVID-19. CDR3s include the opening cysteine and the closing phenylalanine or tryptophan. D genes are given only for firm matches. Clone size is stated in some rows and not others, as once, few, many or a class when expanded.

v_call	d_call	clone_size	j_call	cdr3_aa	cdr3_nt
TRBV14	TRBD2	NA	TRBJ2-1	CASSQMKGGGISYNEQFF	TGTGCCAGCAGCCAAATGAAAGGCGGGGGAATCTCCTACAATGAGCAGTTCTTC
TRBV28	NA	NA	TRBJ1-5	CASSFRGFNQPQHF	TGTGCCAGCAGTTTTCGGGGTTTCAATCAGCCCCAGCATTTT
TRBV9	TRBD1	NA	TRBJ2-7	CASSVYDRGHGEQYF	TGTGCCAGCAGCGTATACGACAGGGGACATGGGGAGCAGTACTTC
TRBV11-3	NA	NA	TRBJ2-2	CASSLSGTPGELFF	TGTGCCAGCAGCTTATCCGGTACTCCCGGGGAGCTGTTTTTT
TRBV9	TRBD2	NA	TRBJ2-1	CASSVWAGGRNEQFF	TGTGCCAGCAGCGTATGGGCGGGGGGGCGCAATGAGCAGTTCTTC
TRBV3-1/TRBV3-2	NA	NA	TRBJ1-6	CASSQFRPGPNNSPLHF	TGTGCCAGCAGCCAATTTAGGCCAGGGCCGAATAATTCACCCCTCCACTTT
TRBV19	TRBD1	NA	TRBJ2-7	CASSPRTGDPVEQYF	TGTGCCAGTAGCCCTAGGACAGGCGATCCTGTCGAGCAGTACTTC
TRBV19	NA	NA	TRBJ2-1	CASSITGGGQFF	TGTGCCAGTAGTATAACCGGGGGTGGGCAGTTCTTC
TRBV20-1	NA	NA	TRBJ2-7	CSARDGPAQYF	TGCAGTGCTAGAGATGGGCCCGCGCAGTACTTC
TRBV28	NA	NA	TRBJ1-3	CASTTPAAGAGNTIYF	TGTGCCAGCACCACCCCGGCAGCGGGCGCCGGAAACACCATATATTTT
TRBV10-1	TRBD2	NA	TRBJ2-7	CASSNGLAGEQYF	TGCGCCAGCAGCAACGGACTAGCTGGCGAGCAGTACTTC
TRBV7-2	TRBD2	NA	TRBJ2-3	CASSPELAGANTDTQYF	TGTGCCAGCAGCCCCGAGCTAGCGGGGGCGAACACAGATACGCAGTATTTT
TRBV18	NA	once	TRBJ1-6	CASSPQDTLNSPLHF	TGTGCCAGCTCACCACAAGACACACTCAATTCACCCCTCCACTTT
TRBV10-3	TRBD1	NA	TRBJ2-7	CATQNRDRSSYEQYF	TGTGCCACCCAAAACAGGGACAGGAGCTCCTACGAGCAGTACTTC
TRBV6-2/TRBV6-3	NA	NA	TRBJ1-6	CASSADNNSPLHF	TGTGCCAGCAGTGCGGACAATAATTCACCCCTCCACTTT
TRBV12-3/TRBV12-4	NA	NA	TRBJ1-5	CASSLQGVQPQHF	TGTGCCAGCAGTTTGCAAGGGGTTCAGCCCCAGCATTTT
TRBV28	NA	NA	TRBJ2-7	CASKKRGGRSSYEQYF	TGTGCCAGCAAAAAAAGGGGTGGGAGGAGCTCCTACGAGCAGTACTTC
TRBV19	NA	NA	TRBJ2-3	CASSIAQGRIDTQYF	TGTGCCAGTAGTATAGCACAGGGGAGGATAGATACGCAGTATTTT
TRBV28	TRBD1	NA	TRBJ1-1	CASSPGQGGTEAFF	TGTGCCAGCAGTCCCGGACAGGGGGGGACTGAAGCTTTCTTT
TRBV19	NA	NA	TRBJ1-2	CASSIGSGTTYGYTF	TGTGCCAGTAGTATAGGTAGCGGGACCACCTATGGCTACACCTTC
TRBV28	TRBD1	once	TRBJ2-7	CASSWGQGAGSYEQYF	TGTGCCAGCAGTTGGGGACAGGGGGCGGGATCGTACGAGCAGTACTTC
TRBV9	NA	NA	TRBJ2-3	CASSSFWARTDTQYF	TGTGCCAGCAGCTCGTTTTGGGCCCGAACAGATACGCAGTATTTT
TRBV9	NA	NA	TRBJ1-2	CASSVEFGQDYGYTF	TGTGCCAGCAGCGTAGAATTCGGACAAGACTATGGCTACACCTTC
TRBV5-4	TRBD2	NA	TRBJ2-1	CASSRPGLAGGPNEQFF	TGTGCCAGCAGCCGGCCGGGACTAGCGGGGGGACCCAATGAGCAGTTCTTC
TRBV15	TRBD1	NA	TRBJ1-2	CATSRADRAPNYGYTF	TGTGCCACCAGCAGAGCAGACAGGGCCCCTAACTATGGCTACACCTTC
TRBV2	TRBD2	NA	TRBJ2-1	CASTRLAGGTDNEQFF	TGTGCCAGCACCCGACTAGCGGGAGGGACTGACAATGAGCAGTTCTTC
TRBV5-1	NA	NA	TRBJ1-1	CASSLGVNTEAFF	TGCGCCAGCAGTCTGGGAGTGAACACTGAAGCTTTCTTT
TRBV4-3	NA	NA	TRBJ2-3	CASSQDKNTQYF	TGCGCCAGCAGCCAGGACAAAAATACGCAGTATTTT
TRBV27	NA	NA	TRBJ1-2	CASSHPRGDGYTF	TGTGCCAGCAGCCATCCCCGGGGGGATGGCTACACCTTC
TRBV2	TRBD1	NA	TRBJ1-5	CASRTTGASNQPQHF	TGTGCCAGCAGGACTACAGGGGCGAGCAATCAGCCCCAGCATTTT
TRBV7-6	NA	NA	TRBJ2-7	CASSPTGGLATLLGYEQYF	TGTGCCAGCAGCCCGACAGGGGGACTAGCGACCTTACTTGGCTACGAGCAGTACTTC
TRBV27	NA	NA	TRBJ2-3	CASTPLGQLSDTQYF	TGTGCCAGCACCCCCCTAGGACAGTTGTCGGATACGCAGTATTTT
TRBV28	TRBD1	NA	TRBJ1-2	CASSFHRGNYGYTF	TGTGCCAGCAGTTTTCACAGGGGTAACTATGGCTACACCTTC
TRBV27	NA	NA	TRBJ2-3	CASSLGTGPVRSTQYF	TGTGCCAGCAGTTTAGGCACAGGCCCGGTAAGGTCGACGCAGTATTTT
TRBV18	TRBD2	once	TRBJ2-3	CASSPPSLTSGRADTQYF	TGTGCCAGCTCACCCCCCTCATTGACTAGCGGAAGGGCAGATACGCAGTATTTT
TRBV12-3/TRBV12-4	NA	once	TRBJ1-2	CASRIQGSGYTF	TGTGCCAGCAGGATCCAGGGGTCTGGCTACACCTTC
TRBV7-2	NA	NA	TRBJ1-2	CASSLVLVGGHGYTF	TGTGCCAGCAGCTTAGTTCTAGTGGGGGGGCATGGCTACACCTTC
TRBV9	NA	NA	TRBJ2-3	CASSTSSTDTQYF	TGTGCCAGCAGCACCAGTAGCACAGATACGCAGTATTTT
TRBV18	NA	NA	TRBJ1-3	CASSPLERSGNTIYF	TGTGCCAGCTCACCATTGGAGCGCTCTGGAAACACCATATATTTT
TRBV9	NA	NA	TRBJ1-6	CASSDGVNSPLHF	TGTGCCAGCAGCGACGGGGTTAATTCACCCCTCCACTTT